This is a list of T cell receptor beta chains from one sample in a study of cytomegalovirus exposure and HLA in healthy donors. Sequencing used immunoSEQ multiplex PCR; TCRdb keeps in-frame clones, though not all of them. The data contain tens of thousands of clones, roughly three quarters of them singletons. Sequencing was carried out using PBMCs. The source is a man aged 25 to 40 in good health and CMV-seronegative. Each CDR3 is given with its conserved first and last residue. Fields, in order: CDR3 DNA, CDR3 protein, D gene, clone size, J gene, V gene. D genes are given only for firm matches. Part of the rows lack a size; the others show once, few, many or a class for expanded clones.

TGTGCCAGCAGCCCACAGGAAAAAGGGGAATTCTCCTATAATTCACCCCTCCACTTT CASSPQEKGEFSYNSPLHF - - TRBJ1-6 TRBV9
TGTGCCAGCAGCCGACAGCCCAGCAATCAGCCCCAGCATTTT CASSRQPSNQPQHF - - TRBJ1-5 TRBV5-5
TGTGCCAGCAGCGGGACAGGGTCTCAGCCCCAGCATTTT CASSGTGSQPQHF TRBD1 - TRBJ1-5 TRBV25-1
TGTGCCAGCAGCTTGAATTGGGGGCTTAGTTCACCCCTCCACTTT CASSLNWGLSSPLHF - - TRBJ1-6 TRBV5-4
TGTGCCAGCAGCTTAGCGCATCAGGGTTTTAGTTCACCCCTCCACTTT CASSLAHQGFSSPLHF - - TRBJ1-6 TRBV7-2
TGTGCCAGCAGCTCCGACCGGGACAGGGGGAGCTCCTATAATTCACCCCTCCACTTT CASSSDRDRGSSYNSPLHF TRBD1 - TRBJ1-6 TRBV5-4
TGCGCCAGCAGCCAGGATCAAAATACAGGGGTAGGGACCCAGTACTTC CASSQDQNTGVGTQYF TRBD1 - TRBJ2-5 TRBV4-1
TGTGCCAGCAGCTTAATTATGGATACGCAGTATTTT CASSLIMDTQYF - few TRBJ2-3 TRBV7-6
TGTGCCAGCAGCTTGAGCTTTGGGACAGGGGTATTCGGGGAGCTGTTTTTT CASSLSFGTGVFGELFF TRBD1 - TRBJ2-2 TRBV5-6
TGTGCCATCAGTAAGGGACAGGGGATCCACGAGCAGTACTTC CAISKGQGIHEQYF TRBD1 once TRBJ2-7 TRBV10-3
TGTGCCATCAGTGAGGCCCAGGGACAGTTCTCATCGAGATCACCCCTCCACTTT CAISEAQGQFSSRSPLHF TRBD1 - TRBJ1-6 TRBV10-3
TGTGCCAGTACCCTGACAGGGATGAATGAAAAACTGTTTTTT CASTLTGMNEKLFF TRBD1 - TRBJ1-4 TRBV19
TGTGCCAGCTCACCCAGCGGACTAGCGGGGAACGAGCAGTACTTC CASSPSGLAGNEQYF TRBD2 - TRBJ2-7 TRBV18
TGTGCCAGCAGCACCTCAAAGAGGGAGGACACTGAAGCTTTCTTT CASSTSKREDTEAFF - - TRBJ1-1 TRBV7-6
TGTGCCAGCAGTGAGCCGGGGATTAGCAATCAGCCCCAGCATTTT CASSEPGISNQPQHF - once TRBJ1-5 TRBV6-1
TGTGCCAGCAGGACTAATCGTCAGGCCTATGGCTACACCTTC CASRTNRQAYGYTF - - TRBJ1-2 TRBV27
TGTGCCTGGAGTGTACTCGGGGGGCTCGGTGGCTACACCTTC CAWSVLGGLGGYTF - - TRBJ1-2 TRBV30
TGTGCCAGCAGCTTAGCAAGAAGCCTCCCTGGAAACACCATATATTTT CASSLARSLPGNTIYF - - TRBJ1-3 TRBV7-2
TGTGCCAGCAGCTTAGAGGGCCCCCGGGCGGGGCAAGAGGGTGAAGCTTTCTTT CASSLEGPRAGQEGEAFF - - TRBJ1-1 TRBV7-9
TGTGCCAGCAGCTTAAGTAGCGGGGGGGCGGAGGGCACAGATACGCAGTATTTT CASSLSSGGAEGTDTQYF TRBD2 - TRBJ2-3 TRBV7-9
TGCAGCGGATGGGCAGGAAAAACTGAAGCTTTCTTT CSGWAGKTEAFF - - TRBJ1-1 TRBV29-1
TGTGCCAGCAGCATCCGGGACAGGGACACTGAAGCTTTCTTT CASSIRDRDTEAFF TRBD1 - TRBJ1-1 TRBV2
TGTGCCAGCAGTTCCAAAGACGGGGGGCCGAACACTGAAGCTTTCTTT CASSSKDGGPNTEAFF - - TRBJ1-1 TRBV6-6
TGTGCCTGGAGTCGGGGGAATCAGCCCCAGCATTTT CAWSRGNQPQHF - - TRBJ1-5 TRBV30
TGTGCCAGCAGTGACTCGATTGGGGGGACAGATACGCAGTATTTT CASSDSIGGTDTQYF - few TRBJ2-3 TRBV6-4
TGTGCCTGGCGTGGAGGGCAAACCGAACAAACTGAAGCTTTCTTT CAWRGGQTEQTEAFF - - TRBJ1-1 TRBV30
TGTGCCTGGAGAAGTTTAGGCGGGGACAGGATCTCCTACGAGCAGTACTTC CAWRSLGGDRISYEQYF TRBD1 once TRBJ2-7 TRBV30
TGTGCCAGCAGCTTGGTCCACGGGTCAGATACGCAGTATTTT CASSLVHGSDTQYF - - TRBJ2-3 TRBV5-6